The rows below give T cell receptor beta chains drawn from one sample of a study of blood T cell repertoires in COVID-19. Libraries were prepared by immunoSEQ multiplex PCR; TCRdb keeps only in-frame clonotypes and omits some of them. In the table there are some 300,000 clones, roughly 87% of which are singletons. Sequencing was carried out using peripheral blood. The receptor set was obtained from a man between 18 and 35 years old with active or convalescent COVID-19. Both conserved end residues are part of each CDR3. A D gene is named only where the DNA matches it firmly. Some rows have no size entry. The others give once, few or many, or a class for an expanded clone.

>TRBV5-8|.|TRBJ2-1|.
CASSPFRVSHEQFF
TGTGCCAGCAGCCCGTTTCGAGTATCCCATGAGCAGTTCTTC
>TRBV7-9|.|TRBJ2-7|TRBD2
CASSSAETSGTYEQYF
TGTGCCAGCAGCTCGGCTGAGACTAGCGGAACCTACGAGCAGTACTTC
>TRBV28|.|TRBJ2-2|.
CASSGGADTGELFF
TGTGCCAGCAGTGGGGGGGCGGACACCGGGGAGCTGTTTTTT
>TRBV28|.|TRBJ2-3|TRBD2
CASSFLAGVGSTDTQYF
TGTGCCAGCAGTTTTCTAGCGGGAGTAGGAAGTACAGATACGCAGTATTTT
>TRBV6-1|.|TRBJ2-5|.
CASSEFRGNGETQYF
TGTGCCAGCAGTGAATTTAGAGGGAATGGGGAGACCCAGTACTTC
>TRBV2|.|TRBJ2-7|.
CASSERRPGGDYEQYF
TGTGCCAGCAGTGAAAGACGGCCTGGAGGGGACTACGAGCAGTACTTC
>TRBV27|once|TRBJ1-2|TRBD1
CASSLSHTGGPVFGYTF
TGTGCCAGCAGTTTGTCGCATACAGGGGGCCCGGTTTTTGGCTACACCTTC
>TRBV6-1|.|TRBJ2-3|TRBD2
CASSESSGGYTDTQYF
TGTGCCAGCAGTGAATCTAGCGGGGGGTACACAGATACGCAGTATTTT
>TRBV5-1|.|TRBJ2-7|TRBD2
CASSAGLAGDAYEQYF
TGCGCCAGCAGCGCGGGACTAGCGGGAGATGCCTACGAGCAGTACTTC
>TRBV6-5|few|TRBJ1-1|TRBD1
CASSYLGQGEAFF
TGTGCCAGCAGTTACTTGGGACAGGGTGAAGCTTTCTTT
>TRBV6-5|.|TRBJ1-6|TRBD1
CASSYNGQGEDSPLHF
TGTGCCAGCAGTTACAACGGACAGGGCGAGGACTCACCCCTCCACTTT
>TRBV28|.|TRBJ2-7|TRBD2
CASSPLAGGSRTYEQYF
TGTGCCAGCAGTCCCCTAGCGGGAGGTAGTCGGACTTACGAGCAGTACTTC
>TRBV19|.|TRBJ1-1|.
CASSIMGGNTEAFF
TGTGCCAGTAGTATAATGGGAGGGAACACTGAAGCTTTCTTT
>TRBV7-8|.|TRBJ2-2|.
CASSSGGPNTGELFF
TGTGCCAGCAGCTCGGGGGGCCCCAACACCGGGGAGCTGTTTTTT
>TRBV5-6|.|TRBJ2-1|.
CASSLLTGIYNEQFF
TGTGCCAGCAGCTTACTGACGGGGATATACAATGAGCAGTTCTTC
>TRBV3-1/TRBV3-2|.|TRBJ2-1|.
CASSQVRGRISYNEQFF
TGTGCCAGCAGCCAAGTGCGGGGGCGAATCTCCTACAATGAGCAGTTCTTC
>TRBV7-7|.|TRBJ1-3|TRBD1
CASSETGDPGNTIYF
TGTGCCAGCAGCGAGACAGGGGACCCTGGAAACACCATATATTTT
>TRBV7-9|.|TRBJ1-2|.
CASSLPTDRLNYGYTF
TGTGCCAGCAGCTTACCGACAGATAGACTTAACTATGGCTACACCTTC
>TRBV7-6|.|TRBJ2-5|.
CASSFGRGETQYF
TGTGCCAGCAGCTTCGGCAGGGGAGAGACCCAGTACTTC
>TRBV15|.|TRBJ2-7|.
CATSRSRGAYEQYF
TGTGCCACCAGCAGGAGCAGGGGGGCCTACGAGCAGTACTTC
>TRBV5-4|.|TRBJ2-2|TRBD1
CASSLRGLASGELFF
TGTGCCAGCAGCTTGAGGGGGCTAGCATCCGGGGAGCTGTTTTTT
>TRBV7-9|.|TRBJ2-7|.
CASSPRAGNSYEQYF
TGTGCCAGCAGCCCCCGGGCGGGGAACTCCTACGAGCAGTACTTC
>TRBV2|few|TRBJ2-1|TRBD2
CASSPGTSGGASNEQFF
TGTGCCAGCAGTCCCGGGACTAGCGGGGGGGCCTCGAATGAGCAGTTCTTC
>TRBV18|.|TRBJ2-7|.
CASSPQGWSDEQYF
TGTGCCAGCTCACCTCAGGGTTGGTCGGACGAGCAGTACTTC
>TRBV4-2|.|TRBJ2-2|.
CASSQDTGPVWELFF
TGTGCCAGCAGCCAAGATACAGGACCAGTGTGGGAGCTGTTTTTT
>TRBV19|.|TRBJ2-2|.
CASSSRDNTGELFF
TGTGCCAGTAGTAGCCGGGATAACACCGGGGAGCTGTTTTTT
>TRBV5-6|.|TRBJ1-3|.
CASSQLGQTGNTIYF
TGTGCCAGCAGCCAACTAGGACAGACTGGAAACACCATATATTTT
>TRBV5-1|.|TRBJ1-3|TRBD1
CASRLQGTPGNTIYF
TGCGCCAGCAGGTTACAGGGGACACCTGGAAACACCATATATTTT
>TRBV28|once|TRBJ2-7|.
CASSNRAPYEQYF
TGTGCCAGCAGCAACAGGGCTCCCTACGAGCAGTACTTC
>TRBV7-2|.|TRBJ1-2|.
CASSLEYPGRTLAYGYTF
TGTGCCAGCAGCTTAGAATATCCAGGGCGGACCCTTGCCTATGGCTACACCTTC
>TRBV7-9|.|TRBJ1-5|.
CASSLAGDNQPQHF
TGTGCCAGCAGCTTAGCAGGGGACAATCAGCCCCAGCATTTT
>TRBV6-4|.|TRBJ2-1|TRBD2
CASSTSANNEQFF
TGTGCCAGCAGCACTAGCGCGAACAATGAGCAGTTCTTC
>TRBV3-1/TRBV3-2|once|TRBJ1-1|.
CASSQGWGRRDTEAFF
TGTGCCAGCAGCCAAGGTTGGGGCCGGCGTGATACTGAAGCTTTCTTT
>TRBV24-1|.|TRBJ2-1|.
CATSDTLRGLGDNEQFF
TGTGCCACCAGTGATACCCTGCGGGGACTGGGGGACAATGAGCAGTTCTTC
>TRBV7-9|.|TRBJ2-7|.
CASSSTGEQYF
TGTGCCAGCAGCTCCACGGGCGAGCAGTACTTC
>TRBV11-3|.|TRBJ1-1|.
CASSHGGDEAFF
TGTGCCAGCAGCCACGGCGGGGATGAAGCTTTCTTT
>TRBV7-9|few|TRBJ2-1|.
CASSLAWGLSTVDEQFF
TGTGCCAGCAGCTTAGCCTGGGGACTTTCTACGGTCGATGAGCAGTTCTTC
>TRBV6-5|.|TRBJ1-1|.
CASRFKGRTEAFF
TGTGCCAGCAGGTTCAAGGGGCGGACTGAAGCTTTCTTT
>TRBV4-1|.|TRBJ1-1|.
CASSQGHGPEAFF
TGCGCCAGCAGCCAGGGGCACGGGCCTGAAGCTTTCTTT
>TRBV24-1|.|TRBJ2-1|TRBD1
CATSDGGQGAKNEQFF
TGTGCCACCAGTGATGGGGGACAGGGGGCAAAGAATGAGCAGTTCTTC
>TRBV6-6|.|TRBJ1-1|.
CASSYPGDEAFF
TGTGCCAGCAGCTACCCAGGGGATGAAGCTTTCTTT